This T cell receptor (beta chain) was sequenced for a study of identical twins. Study-wide points: A lower insertion count was a feature of abundant cord blood beta clonotypes, with no such feature in memory repertoires. Recombination models fit unrelated individuals' TCR alpha sharing but underestimated twins'.

The CDR3 extends over 15 amino acids. Looked up from germline, CDR1 is SEHNR and CDR2 is FQNEAQ (reference sequence). The ends were cut back, 5 bases at V and 0 bases at J, with 12 bases in the middle. Unique molecular identifiers were present on cDNA, and template switching added a universal primer site. One entry per CDR3 protein, called by TCRdb with MiXCR from the 5' RACE reads. The table has hundreds of thousands of distinct CDR3 sequences, roughly 8% seen once. This clonotype was observed at least ten times. Its antigen is as yet unknown. These data also formed part of another study, on yellow fever vaccine responses in identical twins. As that report states: Twins' vaccine T cell responses were reported to seem partly convergent and partly personalized.

Sequencing was performed on PBMCs. V is TRBV7-9 and J is TRBJ2-3; D may be TRBD2 (6 bases). The source of this sequence is a woman aged 18-29 years in good health. As DNA, the CDR3 is TGTGCCAGCAGCGAAAGCGGGTCTAGCACAGATACGCAGTATTTT. Protein: CASSESGSSTDTQYF.